This TCR beta chain was documented in a study of blood T cell repertoires in COVID-19. TCRdb's copy holds only in-frame clones and misses some; the assay was immunoSEQ multiplex PCR. In the table there are 100,000 to 150,000 clones, 87% of which are singletons. The CDR3 covers 13 residues. Trimming shortened V by 3 bases and J by 5 bases, and 7 bases separated the two germline ends. CDR1 is KGHSH, CDR2 LQKENI, per germline. This clone appeared a single time. The receptor was isolated from a woman in her 70s with acute or convalescent COVID-19. The chain uses TRBV18 and TRBJ2-2, with a tentative D call TRBD2 (5 bases). Sequenced input: peripheral blood. The CDR3 protein is CASSPKRTGELFF. The CDR3 region has the DNA TGTGCCAGCTCACCTAAGCGGACCGGGGAGCTGTTTTTT.